The 26 T cell receptor beta chains below were found in one sample sequenced in a study of blood T cell repertoires in COVID-19. Generated by immunoSEQ multiplex PCR, the TCRdb table keeps only in-frame clones and is missing some. This table holds roughly 100,000 clones, around four fifths found once. The sample comprised peripheral blood. The receptors stem from a man between 60 and 70 years old with acute or convalescent COVID-19.

The chain couples TRBV4-1 to TRBJ1-1; the D gene is possibly TRBD1 (6 bases). V lost 1 base, J lost 1 base, and 7 bases lay in between. CDR1 and CDR2 (germline): MGHRA, YSYEKL. The CDR3 runs 14 residues. CDR3 amino acids: CASSQGRGNTEAFF. Here the CDR3 DNA reads TGCGCCAGCAGCCAAGGCAGGGGGAACACTGAAGCTTTCTTT.

DNA for the CDR3: TGTGCCAGCAGGACAGGGGGCGGCTATGGCTACACCTTC. This encodes CASRTGGGYGYTF. V is TRBV12-3 or TRBV12-4 and J is TRBJ1-2; 10 bases are a match to TRBD1. The CDR3 extends over 13 amino acids. Trimming took 6 bases from V and 4 from J; bases not matched to a gene: 2.

This chain links TRBV6-6 with TRBJ2-5, with TRBD1 matching over 7 bases. The length of the CDR3 is 15 residues. Trimming at V came to 5 bases and at J to 1 base, leaving 7 bases not matched to a gene. The V gene's germline CDR1 is MNHNY and CDR2 SVGAGI (reference sequence). The CDR3: CASSLGGQVQETQYF. CDR3 DNA sequence: TGTGCCAGCAGTCTCGGTGGACAGGTCCAAGAGACCCAGTACTTC.

The rearrangement links TRBV24-1 to TRBJ1-4, with TRBD1 matching 7 bases. V lost 3 bases and J lost 1; bases outside the gene matches: 1. From germline, CDR1 is KGHDR and CDR2 SFDVKD. The CDR3 loop spans 15 amino acids. The CDR3 region is CATSDNRGTNEKLFF. The CDR3 bases are TGTGCCACCAGTGATAACAGGGGAACTAATGAAAAACTGTTTTTT.

V and J are TRBV7-6 and TRBJ2-7; TRBD2 agrees at 10 bases. In germline, CDR1 is SGHVS, CDR2 FNYEAQ. The CDR3 loop spans 15 amino acids. V gave up 5 bases and J gave up 2 bases; unmatched junction bases: 6. DNA for the CDR3: TGTGCCAGCAGCCCCTGGACTAGCGGCCCCTACGAGCAGTACTTC. Encoded protein: CASSPWTSGPYEQYF.

The rearrangement uses TRBV11-1 and TRBJ1-6, with a possible D match to TRBD1 (5 bases). CDR3 size: 15 residues. Trimming left V 5 bases short and J 7 bases short, with 15 bases between. CDR1 and CDR2 from the germline V gene are SGHAT and FQDESV (reference sequence). The CDR3 reads CASSPSGDGNSPLHF. The CDR3, as DNA: TGTGCCAGCAGCCCGTCGGGGGATGGGAATTCACCCCTCCACTTT.

This clone was seen a single time. The V and J genes are TRBV5-1 and TRBJ2-1, with 9 bases lining up with TRBD1. Trimming cost V 0 bases and J 6 bases; bases outside gene matches: 4. CDR1 and CDR2 from the germline V gene are SGHRS and YFSETQ. The CDR3 sequence is 15 residues long. DNA for the CDR3: TGCGCCAGCAGCTTGGCCGGGACAGGGACCAATGAGCAGTTCTTC. Translation gives CASSLAGTGTNEQFF.

This clone came up once. Other DNA sequences within the sample encode an identical CDR3. This sequence joins TRBV3-1 (or the pseudogene TRBV3-2) and TRBJ2-7, with D tentatively TRBD1 (5 bases). Trimming pared 3 bases from V and 1 base from J, leaving 7 bases between. Germline assignment: CDR1 LGHDT and CDR2 YNNKEL (reference sequence). The CDR3 loop spans 13 amino acids. The CDR3 DNA is TGTGCCAGCAGCCAGACAGTTTCCTACGAGCAGTACTTC. Encoded protein: CASSQTVSYEQYF.

The chain links TRBV11-3 to TRBJ2-3; D perhaps matches TRBD2 (7 bases). This CDR3 contains 16 residues. Germline lookup yields CDR1 SGHNT and CDR2 YENEEA. The germline V and J ends were trimmed by 4 bases and 2 bases, with 16 bases remaining between them. The CDR3 region is CASSYVGGGPTDTQYF. CDR3 DNA sequence: TGTGCCAGCAGCTACGTAGGGGGGGGGCCCACAGATACGCAGTATTTT.

The rearrangement uses TRBV20-1 and TRBJ2-3; 8 bases line up with TRBD1. With V trimmed by 3 bases and J by 5 bases, 10 bases remained unmatched. Germline V gives CDR1 DFQATT, CDR2 SNEGSKA (reference sequence). CDR3 length equals 15 residues. CDR3 DNA sequence: TGCAGTGCTAGTGGTCCCGACAGGGGAGGAGATACGCAGTATTTT. Residues: CSASGPDRGGDTQYF.

The rearrangement uses TRBV7-2 and TRBJ1-1; D ambiguous. This CDR3 comprises 12 residues. V lost 2 bases to trimming and J lost 7 bases, with 8 bases between them. CDR1 and CDR2 from the germline V gene are SGHTA and FQGNSA. The CDR3 region has the DNA TGTGCCAGCAGCTTACTTCAGTTTGAAGCTTTCTTT. It translates to CASSLLQFEAFF. The variable domain in full, completed from reference TRBV7-2 and TRBJ1-1, reads GAGVSQSPSNKVTEKGKDVELRCDPISGHTALYWYRQSLGQGLEFLIYFQGNSAPDKSGLPSDRFSAERTGGSVSTLTIQRTQQEDSAVYLCASSLLQFEAFFGQGTRLTVV.

The chain combines TRBV23-1 with TRBJ2-1; 8 nucleotides align to TRBD2. TRBV23-1 is classed as an ORF, of uncertain function. The CDR3 has 15 amino acids. The trim removed 3 bases at V and 5 bases at J, leaving 6 bases unmatched. The CDR3 region is CASSHWRGDHNEQFF. CDR3 nucleotides: TGCGCCAGCAGTCACTGGCGGGGGGACCACAATGAGCAGTTCTTC.

This chain joins TRBV28 and TRBJ2-7, with 13 bases aligning to TRBD2. Unmatched junction bases numbered 6, after V lost 7 bases and J lost 6 bases. From germline, CDR1 is MDHEN and CDR2 SYDVKM. This CDR3 is built from 14 residues. Here the CDR3 reads CASIGTSGNSEQYF. CDR3 DNA sequence: TGTGCCAGCATCGGGACTAGCGGGAATTCCGAGCAGTACTTC. The entire variable domain, with the rest obtained from reference TRBV28 and TRBJ2-7, is as follows: DVKVTQSSRYLVKRTGEKVFLECVQDMDHENMFWYRQDPGLGLRLIYFSYDVKMKEKGDIPEGYSVSREKKERFSLILESASTNQTSMYLCASIGTSGNSEQYFGPGTRLTVT.

This chain uses TRBV7-8 with TRBJ1-4; 7 bases map to TRBD1. Germline V gene data show CDR1 as SGHVS and CDR2 as FQNEAQ. The V and J ends lost 5 bases and 0 bases, in that order; junction bases with no gene match: 9. CDR3 length equals 17 residues. CDR3 sequence reads: CASSEKGAGATNEKLFF. In DNA, the CDR3 is TGTGCCAGCAGCGAAAAGGGGGCTGGTGCAACTAATGAAAAACTGTTTTTT.

This chain links TRBV6-2 or TRBV6-3 with TRBJ1-6; the D is unclear. The CDR3 contains 13 residues. In germline, CDR1 is MNHEY, CDR2 SVGEGT. V was pared by 2 bases and J by 9 bases, with 8 bases between. Here the CDR3 DNA reads TGTGCCAGCAGTTACGAGAGATCTTCACCCCTCCACTTT. Amino acids: CASSYERSSPLHF.

This chain connects TRBV4-2 to TRBJ2-5, with 13 bases fitting TRBD2. This CDR3 comprises 19 residues. V lost 1 base, J lost 4 bases, and 12 bases stayed unmatched. Germline assignment: CDR1 LGHNA and CDR2 YNFKEQ. The CDR3 is CASSQGRTSGSKGGETQYF. CDR3 in DNA: TGTGCCAGCAGCCAAGGACGGACTAGCGGGAGTAAGGGAGGAGAGACCCAGTACTTC.

This chain connects TRBV3-1 (or the pseudogene TRBV3-2) to TRBJ1-4, with 10 nucleotides matching TRBD1. The V segment lost 1 base and the J segment 7 bases; nucleotides outside the gene matches: 3. This CDR3 has 15 residues. The germline CDR1 and CDR2 sequences are LGHDT and YNNKEL (reference sequence). CDR3 sequence: CASSQAGQGTEKLFF. CDR3 DNA sequence: TGTGCCAGCAGCCAAGCGGGACAGGGGACTGAAAAACTGTTTTTT.

The genes are TRBV3-1 (or the pseudogene TRBV3-2) and TRBJ2-2; weak D call: TRBD1 (6 bases). This CDR3 has 16 residues. The germline V gene encodes CDR1 LGHDT and CDR2 YNNKEL (reference sequence). Trimming removed 6 bases from V and 2 bases from J, with 16 bases in between. The CDR3 is CASSWGRDTNTGELFF. The DNA of the CDR3 is TGTGCCAGCAGTTGGGGCCGGGACACCAACACCGGGGAGCTGTTTTTT.

The rearrangement uses TRBV5-4 and TRBJ1-4; a possible D gene is TRBD1 (5 bases). The CDR3 loop spans 16 amino acids. V was cut by 0 bases and J by 2 bases, with 11 bases left in between. Germline lookup yields CDR1 SGHNT and CDR2 YYREEE (reference sequence). The CDR3 here is CASSLAGGGTNEKLFF. CDR3 nucleotide sequence: TGTGCCAGCAGCTTGGCCGGCGGGGGTACTAATGAAAAACTGTTTTTT.

The table lists this clone with a few counts. The genes are TRBV5-1 and TRBJ1-1; TRBD1 agrees at 8 bases. CDR1 is SGHRS and CDR2 is YFSETQ in the germline V gene. The length of the CDR3 is 13 residues. The trim removed 6 bases at V and 1 base at J, leaving 2 bases unmatched. In DNA, the CDR3 is TGCGCCAGCACCGGACAGGGGAACACTGAAGCTTTCTTT. Translating gives CASTGQGNTEAFF.

CDR3 in amino acids: CASSLASSGGANTGELFF. DNA of the CDR3: TGTGCCAGCAGCTTAGCCTCTAGCGGAGGCGCGAACACCGGGGAGCTGTTTTTT. V usage is TRBV7-8 and J usage is TRBJ2-2; TRBD2 matches 7 bases. Germline loops: CDR1 SGHVS, CDR2 FQNEAQ. This CDR3 region has 18 residues. Trimming removed 0 bases from V and 0 bases from J; junction bases left unmatched: 7.

The chain recombines TRBV12-3 or TRBV12-4 with TRBJ1-2, with D uncertain. The CDR3 sequence is 12 residues long. The ends were cut back, 5 bases at V and 3 bases at J, with 7 bases in the middle. DNA for the CDR3: TGTGCCAGCAGTCCTTTTTACTATGGCTACACCTTC. The encoded protein is CASSPFYYGYTF.

The chain uses TRBV27 and TRBJ1-4; possibly TRBD1 for D (5 bases). Germline CDR1 MNHEY, CDR2 SMNVEV (reference sequence). CDR3 length: 14 amino acids. Trimming left V 8 bases short and J 3 bases short, with 13 bases between. The CDR3 DNA sequence: TGTGCCAGCTCCGGAGGGGCAGCTAATGAAAAACTGTTTTTT. Amino acids: CASSGGAANEKLFF.

The V call is TRBV7-9, the J call TRBJ2-2, with D hard to call. CDR3 length equals 16 residues. Germline values: CDR1 SEHNR, CDR2 FQNEAQ (reference sequence). V was clipped by 1 base and J by 0 bases, with 9 bases between them. For the CDR3, the DNA is TGTGCCAGCAGCTTAGGTTCCGGTACGAACACCGGGGAGCTGTTTTTT. As protein: CASSLGSGTNTGELFF.

This chain joins TRBV6-6 and TRBJ2-7, with a tentative D call TRBD2 (6 bases). The germline gives CDR1 MNHNY, CDR2 SVGAGI (reference sequence). The CDR3 has 14 residues. Trimming pared 4 bases from V and 2 bases from J, leaving 12 bases between. The CDR3 DNA reads TGTGCCAGCAGTTCGGCGGAGGGTCCCTACGAGCAGTACTTC. It encodes CASSSAEGPYEQYF.

The rearrangement uses TRBV29-1 and TRBJ2-5, with 9 bases identical to TRBD2. Germline-derived CDR1 and CDR2 are SQVTM and ANQGSEA. The trim removed 2 bases at V and 7 bases at J, leaving 11 bases unmatched. The CDR3 consists of 15 residues. CDR3 in DNA: TGCAGCGTTGAACCCAGACTAGCGGCTGCGGGGACCCAGTACTTC. Translation: CSVEPRLAAAGTQYF.